This TCR beta chain was sequenced for a study of control samples from healthy donors and cancer patients. Germline CDR1 and CDR2: KGHDR and SFDVKD. V was cut by 2 bases and J by 1 base, with 15 bases left in between. This CDR3 comprises 17 residues. Sequencing was performed with immunoSEQ multiplex PCR; in TCRdb, only in-frame clones are kept and a portion is missing. The sample consists of roughly 45,000 clones, over 85% of them appearing once. Sequencing was performed on PBMCs. This clonotype was obtained from a man aged 25 to 40 with colorectal cancer. The rearrangement uses TRBV24-1 and TRBJ2-3; TRBD1 is a possible D gene (6 bases). CDR3 region: CATSDWRRTAGTDTQYF. The CDR3 region has the DNA TGTGCCACCAGTGATTGGCGTAGGACAGCAGGCACAGATACGCAGTATTTT.